This is a list of T cell receptor beta chains from one sample in a study of T cells in Graves' hyperthyroidism and ophthalmopathy. Each CDR3 protein gets one entry after TCRdb re-called the multiplex PCR reads with MiXCR. The repertoire has hundreds of thousands of distinct CDR3 sequences, roughly 18% of them found once; the top ten carry 35% to 45%. The sample taken for sequencing was blood. All receptors derive from a man between 45 and 60 years old with Graves' ophthalmopathy. The CDR3 runs from the conserved cysteine through the conserved F or W. The D gene is left open where the match is weak. Part of the rows lack a size; the others show once, few, many or a class for expanded clones.

V	J	D	size	DNA	CDR3
TRBV2	TRBJ1-2	NA	many	TGTGCCAGGCTACAGGAGAGTAATGGCTACACCTTC	CARLQESNGYTF
TRBV6-1	TRBJ2-5	TRBD1	few	TGTGCCAGCAGCGCCGACAGGGGGCAGAGAGAGACCCAGTACTTC	CASSADRGQRETQYF
TRBV3-1	TRBJ2-5	TRBD1	few	TGTGCCAGCAGCCAGGCCGGGACAGTGGAAGAGACCCAGTACTTC	CASSQAGTVEETQYF
TRBV11-2	TRBJ2-7	TRBD2	many	TGTGCCAGCAGCCCCGGACTAGGGCTCGAGCAGTACTTC	CASSPGLGLEQYF
TRBV12-3/TRBV12-4	TRBJ1-5	NA	many	TGTGCCAGCAGTTTGGGGTTGCCAGGAAATCAGCCCCAGCATTTT	CASSLGLPGNQPQHF
TRBV11-2	TRBJ2-1	NA	many	TGTGCCAGCAGCGCGGCGGTAGAGCAGTTCTTC	CASSAAVEQFF
TRBV11-3	TRBJ2-3	TRBD2	many	TGTGCCAGCAGCCCTAGCGGGAGTGGTGATACGCAGTATTTT	CASSPSGSGDTQYF
TRBV12-3/TRBV12-4	TRBJ2-3	TRBD2	few	TGTGCCAGCAGCCGCAATAGCGGGGGGGGCACAGATACGCAGTATTTT	CASSRNSGGGTDTQYF
TRBV27	TRBJ2-7	TRBD2	few	TGTGCCAGCAGTTTGGGTTTTAGGGGACGGGGGGGGGAGCAGTACTTC	CASSLGFRGRGGEQYF
TRBV29-1	TRBJ2-5	NA	few	TGCAGCGCCCTCCGAGTGGGGGGCGAGAAGGAGACCCAGTACTTC	CSALRVGGEKETQYF
TRBV24-1	TRBJ2-1	TRBD2	many	TGTGCCACCAGTGATCTTAAAAGCGGGAGGTCGGGATACAATGAGCAGTTCTTC	CATSDLKSGRSGYNEQFF
TRBV3-1	TRBJ2-5	TRBD2	once	TGTGCCAGCAGCCGTCGGGGGGTGGCGGGAGAGGAAGAGACCCAGTACTTC	CASSRRGVAGEEETQYF
TRBV6-1	TRBJ1-2	NA	NA	TGTGCCAGCAGTGAAGTTGGGGGGTTCTATGGCTACACCTTC	CASSEVGGFYGYTF
TRBV20-1	TRBJ2-4	TRBD2	few	TGCAGTGCTAGGTACGGGGGGAACATTCAGTACTTC	CSARYGGNIQYF
TRBV19	TRBJ1-5	NA	NA	TGTGCCAGTAGTATATCTTTGGCACACAATCAGCCCCAGCATTTT	CASSISLAHNQPQHF
TRBV28	TRBJ1-2	NA	many	TGTGCCAGCAGTTCAGACCCTCGCAGGGGCTACACCTTC	CASSSDPRRGYTF
TRBV30	TRBJ2-1	TRBD2	NA	TGTGCCTGGAGTCGCGGGAGTGAGGATGAGCAGTTCTTC	CAWSRGSEDEQFF
TRBV5-6	TRBJ2-1	NA	few	TGTGTCAGCAGCTTGTTGGGCGGGAAGTACAATGAGCAGTTCTTC	CVSSLLGGKYNEQFF
TRBV7-7	TRBJ2-5	TRBD1	NA	TGTGCTAGCAGCCGCCCGACAGGGATGGAGACCCAGTACTTC	CASSRPTGMETQYF
TRBV6-6	TRBJ2-1	TRBD2	few	TGTGCCAGCAGTTACGACGTTAGCGGGAGCGGACATGAGCAGTTCTTC	CASSYDVSGSGHEQFF
TRBV30	TRBJ2-3	TRBD2	many	TGTGCCTGGGAGCGGGAGGGTAATACGCAGTATTTT	CAWEREGNTQYF
TRBV7-9	TRBJ2-2	NA	few	TGTGCCAGCAGCTTAGGCGGGTTAGGCACCGGGGAGCTGTTTTTT	CASSLGGLGTGELFF
TRBV20-1	TRBJ1-1	TRBD1	few	TGCAGTGCTATTAGGGACAGGGGGAACACTGAAGCTTTCTTT	CSAIRDRGNTEAFF
TRBV20-1	TRBJ2-7	TRBD2	NA	TGCAGTGCACTGTCGCTGGGCGGGGGATTCTGCGAGCAGTACTTC	CSALSLGGGFCEQYF
TRBV25-1	TRBJ2-1	TRBD1	NA	TGTGCCAGCAGTGATTACATCAGGACAGGTGGCGACAATGAGCAGTTCTTC	CASSDYIRTGGDNEQFF
TRBV3-1	TRBJ2-3	TRBD2	many	TGTGCCAGCAGCCAACCGGGACTAGCGGGAGTGAAAGATACGCAGTATTTT	CASSQPGLAGVKDTQYF
TRBV30	TRBJ2-5	NA	few	TGTGCCTGGAGCCCAACCCCGGGTGTGGCGTACTTC	CAWSPTPGVAYF
TRBV19	TRBJ2-3	NA	NA	TGTGCCAGTGGACGTGGCGGGAGCACAGATACGCAGTATTTT	CASGRGGSTDTQYF
TRBV5-1	TRBJ2-7	TRBD2	few	TGCGCCAGCAGCCCGGGACTAGTTGCCTCCTACGAGCAGTACTTC	CASSPGLVASYEQYF
TRBV12-3/TRBV12-4	TRBJ1-6	TRBD1	many	TGTGCCAGCCGGCATGAGGACAGGTCGAATTCACCCCTCCACTTT	CASRHEDRSNSPLHF
TRBV6-5	TRBJ1-1	NA	many	TGTGCCAGCAGTTACACTGGGATTGGGAACACTGAAGCTTTCTTT	CASSYTGIGNTEAFF
TRBV30	TRBJ1-5	TRBD1	few	TGTGCCTGGAGGGAGACAGGGACCCAGCCCCAGCATTTT	CAWRETGTQPQHF
TRBV20-1	TRBJ2-1	NA	many	TGCAGTGCCAACCAGGACGACAATGAGCAGTTCTTC	CSANQDDNEQFF
TRBV20-1	TRBJ2-2	TRBD2	few	TGCAGTGCCCAAGGGGGACTAGCGGGAGGCACCGGGGAGCTGTTTTTT	CSAQGGLAGGTGELFF
TRBV6-5	TRBJ1-1	NA	many	TGTGCCAGCAGTTACATAGGGGGTGACACTGAAGCTTTCTTT	CASSYIGGDTEAFF
TRBV20-1	TRBJ2-7	TRBD2	few	TGCAGTGCTAACTCACCTAGCGGCTCCTACGAGCAGTACTTC	CSANSPSGSYEQYF
TRBV2	TRBJ2-1	NA	few	TGTGCCAGCAGCCGGGACGCCGGTGGCAATGAGCAGTTCTTC	CASSRDAGGNEQFF
TRBV6-8	TRBJ2-7	TRBD2	few	TGTGCCAGCAGGACAGGGAAACTAGCGGGAGACTACGAGCAGTACTTC	CASRTGKLAGDYEQYF
TRBV28	TRBJ1-2	TRBD1	many	TGTGCCAGCAATAGAGAGACAGGGATCTATGGCTACACCTTC	CASNRETGIYGYTF
TRBV5-1	TRBJ2-2	NA	few	TGCGCCAGCAGCCCAAGCTCTAGGGCCGGGGAGCTGTTTTTT	CASSPSSRAGELFF
TRBV6-1	TRBJ2-1	NA	few	TGTGCCAGCAGGGACAATAATGAGCAGTTCTTC	CASRDNNEQFF
TRBV7-9	TRBJ2-1	NA	NA	TGTGCCAGCAGCTTAGCGGGAGGGGGGGAAAATGAGCAGTTCTTC	CASSLAGGGENEQFF
TRBV2	TRBJ2-1	NA	NA	TGTGCCAGCAGCCAATTTCACATCCTCTCCTACAATGAGCAGTTCTTC	CASSQFHILSYNEQFF
TRBV2	TRBJ2-7	TRBD1	few	TGTGCCAGCAGTTGGACAGGGACCTACGAGCAGTACTTC	CASSWTGTYEQYF
TRBV3-1	TRBJ2-5	NA	many	TGTGCCAGCAGCCAAGCTCCGGAACAAGAGACCCAGTACTTC	CASSQAPEQETQYF
TRBV3-1	TRBJ2-5	TRBD2	many	TGTGCCAGCAGCCAAGATTCCCTAGCGGGAGGGGAAGAGACCCAGTACTTC	CASSQDSLAGGEETQYF
TRBV30	TRBJ2-7	NA	NA	TGTGCCTGGTCCGGGACAACCCTGAACGAGCAGTACTTC	CAWSGTTLNEQYF
TRBV3-1	TRBJ1-2	NA	many	TGTGCCAGCAGCCAAGTTTTAGGAGTTAATGGCTACACCTTC	CASSQVLGVNGYTF
TRBV6-1	TRBJ2-7	NA	NA	TGTGCCAGCAGTGAGGGCCCTTCTGCGGCCGAGCAGTACTTC	CASSEGPSAAEQYF
TRBV15	TRBJ2-1	NA	NA	TGTGCCACCAGCAGATCCAGGGATGAGTACAATGAGCAGTTCTTC	CATSRSRDEYNEQFF
TRBV28	TRBJ2-3	TRBD2	many	TGTGCCAGCAGTTTAGGTAGCGGGACTAACACAGATACGCAGTATTTT	CASSLGSGTNTDTQYF
TRBV20-1	TRBJ2-1	NA	few	TGCAGCCCCTTAGGACCGTACAATGAGCAGTTCTTC	CSPLGPYNEQFF
TRBV6-1	TRBJ2-7	NA	few	TGTGCCAGCAGTGGTCGGAGGCAGGTTGCCGAGCAGTACTTC	CASSGRRQVAEQYF